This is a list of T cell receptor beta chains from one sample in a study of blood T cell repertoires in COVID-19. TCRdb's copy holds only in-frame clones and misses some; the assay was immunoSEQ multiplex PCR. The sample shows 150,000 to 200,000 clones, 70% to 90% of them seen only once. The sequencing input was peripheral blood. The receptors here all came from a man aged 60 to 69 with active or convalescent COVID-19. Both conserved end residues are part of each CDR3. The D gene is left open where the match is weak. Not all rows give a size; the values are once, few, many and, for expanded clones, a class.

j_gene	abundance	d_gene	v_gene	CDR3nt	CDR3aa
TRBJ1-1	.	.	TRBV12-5	TGTGCTAGTGGTTTGAAAGCGGGGCGGACTGAAGCTTTCTTT	CASGLKAGRTEAFF
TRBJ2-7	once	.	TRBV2	TGTGCCAGCAGTGAACAGGTGCACTTCTACGAGCAGTACTTC	CASSEQVHFYEQYF
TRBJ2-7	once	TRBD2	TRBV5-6	TGTGCCAGCACCCAGCGGGGGGGCTCCCACGAGCAGTACTTC	CASTQRGGSHEQYF
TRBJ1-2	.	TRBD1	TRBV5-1	TGCGCCAGCAGCTCTGACGGACAGGGAGGGTATGGCTACACCTTC	CASSSDGQGGYGYTF
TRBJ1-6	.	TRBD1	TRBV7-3	TGTGCCAGCAGCCTCTCCGGGACAGATAATTCACCCCTCCACTTT	CASSLSGTDNSPLHF
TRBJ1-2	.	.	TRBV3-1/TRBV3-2	TGTGCCAGCAGCCAAGAAGGAGGCAGGGGCCTCTATGGCTACACCTTC	CASSQEGGRGLYGYTF
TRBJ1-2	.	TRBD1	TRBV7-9	TGTGCCAGCAGCTCGGGACAGGAGAACTATGGCTACACCTTC	CASSSGQENYGYTF
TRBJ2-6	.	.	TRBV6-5	TGTGCCAGCAGTTTCTACAGCTCTGGGGCCAACGTCCTGACTTTC	CASSFYSSGANVLTF
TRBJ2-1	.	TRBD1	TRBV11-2	TGTGCCACCCGTCCCGGGACAGGGACCGACAATGAGCAGTTCTTC	CATRPGTGTDNEQFF
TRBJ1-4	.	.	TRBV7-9	TGTGCCAGCAGCCCGGGAACAGGGAGTTCGAATGAAAAACTGTTTTTT	CASSPGTGSSNEKLFF
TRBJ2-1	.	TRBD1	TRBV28	TGTGCCAGCAGGAGCCAGGGGGCCGGGTACAATGAGCAGTTCTTC	CASRSQGAGYNEQFF
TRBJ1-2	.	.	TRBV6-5	TGTGCCAGCAGTTATTCTAGAAACTATGGCTACACCTTC	CASSYSRNYGYTF
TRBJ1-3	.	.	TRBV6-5	TGTGCCAGCAGAGGACTCTCTGGAAACACCATATATTTT	CASRGLSGNTIYF
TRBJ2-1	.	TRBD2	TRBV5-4	TGTGCCAGCAGCTTGCGCCTAGCGGGGGGGCCCGATGAGCAGTTCTTC	CASSLRLAGGPDEQFF
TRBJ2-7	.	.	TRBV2	TGTGCCAGCCGGAGGGTGGCAGACACCTCCTACGAGCAGTACTTC	CASRRVADTSYEQYF
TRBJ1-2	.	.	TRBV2	TGTGCCAGCAAAGAGGACAATAACTATGGCTACACCTTC	CASKEDNNYGYTF
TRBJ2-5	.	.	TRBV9	TGTGCCAGCAGCGTAGGGGTTGAGGCGCGGGAGACCCAGTACTTC	CASSVGVEARETQYF
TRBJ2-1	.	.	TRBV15	TGTGCCACCAGCAGAGATGCTAGGACTAACAATGAGCAGTTCTTC	CATSRDARTNNEQFF
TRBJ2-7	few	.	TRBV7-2	TGTGCCAGCAGCTTAGGGAGAGCCTACGAGCAGTACTTC	CASSLGRAYEQYF
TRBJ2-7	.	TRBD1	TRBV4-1	TGCGCCAGCAGCCAGGGGACAGGGGGCTTACTCTATTCCTACGAGCAGTACTTC	CASSQGTGGLLYSYEQYF
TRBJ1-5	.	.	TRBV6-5	TGTGCCAGCAGACGGGGTCTGAACAATCAGCCCCAGCATTTT	CASRRGLNNQPQHF
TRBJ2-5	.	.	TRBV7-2	TGTGCCAGCAGCTTAGGGGGGCCGCGGGAGACCCAGTACTTC	CASSLGGPRETQYF
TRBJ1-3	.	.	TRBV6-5	TGTGCCAGCCTACCCAACTCTGGAAACACCATATATTTT	CASLPNSGNTIYF
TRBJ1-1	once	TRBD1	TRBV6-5	TGTGCCAGCGGGGGGACAGGGGCGAGAACTGAAGCTTTCTTT	CASGGTGARTEAFF
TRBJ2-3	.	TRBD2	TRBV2	TGTGCCAGCAGCCGGGAGGGGCGAGATACGCAGTATTTT	CASSREGRDTQYF
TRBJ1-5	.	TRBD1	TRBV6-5	TGTGCCAGCATCATACAGGGGTTCGGCAATCAGCCCCAGCATTTT	CASIIQGFGNQPQHF
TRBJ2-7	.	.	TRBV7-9	TGTGCCAGCAGCCCCCTTTTGCGGGAGCAGTACTTC	CASSPLLREQYF
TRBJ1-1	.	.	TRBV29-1	TGCAGCGTTGTTGGGGGGAGCACTGAAGCTTTCTTT	CSVVGGSTEAFF
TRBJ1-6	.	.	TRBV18	TGTGCCAGCTCATTGGAGGGACGGCGTCTCACCCTCCACTTT	CASSLEGRRLTLHF
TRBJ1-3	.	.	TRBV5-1	TGCGCCAGCAGCCAGACAGGATCTGCTGGAAACACCATATATTTT	CASSQTGSAGNTIYF
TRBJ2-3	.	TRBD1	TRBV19	TGTGCCAGTAGACAGACCGGGACAGGGCAGACAACGCAGTATTTT	CASRQTGTGQTTQYF
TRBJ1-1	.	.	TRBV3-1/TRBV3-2	TGTGCCAGCAGCCAAGGTCGCCAATCGGGCACTGAAGCTTTCTTT	CASSQGRQSGTEAFF
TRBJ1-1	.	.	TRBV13	TGTGCCAGCAGCTTAGGCGGGGGCACTGAAGCTTTCTTT	CASSLGGGTEAFF
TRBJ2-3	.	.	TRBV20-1	TGCAGTGCTAGCGGGGCAGATACGCAGTATTTT	CSASGADTQYF